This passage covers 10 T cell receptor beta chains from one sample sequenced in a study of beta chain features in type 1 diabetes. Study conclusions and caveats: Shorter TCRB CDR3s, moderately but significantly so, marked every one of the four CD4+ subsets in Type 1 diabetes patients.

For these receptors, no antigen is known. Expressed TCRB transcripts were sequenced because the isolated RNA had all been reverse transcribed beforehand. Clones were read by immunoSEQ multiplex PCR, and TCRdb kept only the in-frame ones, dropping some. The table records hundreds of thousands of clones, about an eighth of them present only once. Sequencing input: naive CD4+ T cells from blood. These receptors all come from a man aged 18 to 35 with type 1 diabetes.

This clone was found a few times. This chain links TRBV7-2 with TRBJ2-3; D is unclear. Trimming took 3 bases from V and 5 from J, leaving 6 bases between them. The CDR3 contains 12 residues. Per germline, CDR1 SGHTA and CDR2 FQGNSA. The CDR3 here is CASSFLEDTQYF. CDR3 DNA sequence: TGTGCCAGCAGCTTTTTAGAAGATACGCAGTATTTT.

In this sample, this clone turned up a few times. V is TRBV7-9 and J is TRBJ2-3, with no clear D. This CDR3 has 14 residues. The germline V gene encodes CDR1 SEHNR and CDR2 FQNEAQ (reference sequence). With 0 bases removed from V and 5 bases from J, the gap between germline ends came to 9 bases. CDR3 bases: TGTGCCAGCAGCTTAGCGACCACGGGAGATACGCAGTATTTT. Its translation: CASSLATTGDTQYF.

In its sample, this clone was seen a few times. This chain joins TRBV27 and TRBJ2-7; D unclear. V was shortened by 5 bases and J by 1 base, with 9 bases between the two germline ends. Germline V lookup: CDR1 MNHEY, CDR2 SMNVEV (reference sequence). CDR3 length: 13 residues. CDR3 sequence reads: CASSLKFSYEQYF. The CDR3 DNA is TGTGCCAGCAGTCTTAAGTTTTCCTACGAGCAGTACTTC.

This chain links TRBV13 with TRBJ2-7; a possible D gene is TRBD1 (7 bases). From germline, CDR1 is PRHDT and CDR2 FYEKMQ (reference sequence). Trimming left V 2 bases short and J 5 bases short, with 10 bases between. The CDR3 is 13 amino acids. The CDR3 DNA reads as TGTGCCAGCAGCTTACGCAGGGGGGACGAGCAGTACTTC. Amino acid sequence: CASSLRRGDEQYF.

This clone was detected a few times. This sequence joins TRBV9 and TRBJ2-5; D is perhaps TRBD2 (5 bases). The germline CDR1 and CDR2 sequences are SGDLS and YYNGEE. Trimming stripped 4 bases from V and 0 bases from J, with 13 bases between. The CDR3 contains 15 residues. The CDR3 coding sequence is TGTGCCAGCAGCCTAGGGCGGGCTAACCAAGAGACCCAGTACTTC. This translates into CASSLGRANQETQYF.

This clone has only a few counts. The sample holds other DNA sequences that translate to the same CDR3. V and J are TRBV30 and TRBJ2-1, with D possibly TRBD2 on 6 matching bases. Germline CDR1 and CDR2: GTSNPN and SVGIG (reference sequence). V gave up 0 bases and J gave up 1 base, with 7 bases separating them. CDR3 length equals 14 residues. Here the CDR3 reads CAWSVSGSYNEQFF. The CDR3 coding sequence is TGTGCCTGGAGTGTGAGCGGGTCCTACAATGAGCAGTTCTTC.

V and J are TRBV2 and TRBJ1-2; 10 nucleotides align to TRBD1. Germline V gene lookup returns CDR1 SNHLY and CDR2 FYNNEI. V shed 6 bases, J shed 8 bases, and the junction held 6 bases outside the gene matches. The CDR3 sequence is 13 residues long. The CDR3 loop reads CASRPGQGRGYTF. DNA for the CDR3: TGTGCCAGCAGACCGGGACAGGGGAGAGGCTACACCTTC. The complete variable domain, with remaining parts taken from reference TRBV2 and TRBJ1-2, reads EPEVTQTPSHQVTQMGQEVILRCVPISNHLYFYWYRQILGQKVEFLVSFYNNEISEKSEIFDDQFSVERPDGSNFTLKIRSTKLEDSAMYFCASRPGQGRGYTFGSGTRLTVV.

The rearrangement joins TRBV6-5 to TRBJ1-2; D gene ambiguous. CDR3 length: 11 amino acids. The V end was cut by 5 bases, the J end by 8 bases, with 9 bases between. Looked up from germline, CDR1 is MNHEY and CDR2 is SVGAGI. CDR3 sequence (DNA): TGTGCCAGCAGTCCGCTGAACGGCTACACCTTC. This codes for CASSPLNGYTF.

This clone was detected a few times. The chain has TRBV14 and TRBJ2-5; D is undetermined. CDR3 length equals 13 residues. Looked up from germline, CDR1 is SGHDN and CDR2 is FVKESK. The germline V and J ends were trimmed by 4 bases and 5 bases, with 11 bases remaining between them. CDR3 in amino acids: CASSPLDGETQYF. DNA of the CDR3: TGTGCCAGCAGCCCCCTGGATGGCGAGACCCAGTACTTC.

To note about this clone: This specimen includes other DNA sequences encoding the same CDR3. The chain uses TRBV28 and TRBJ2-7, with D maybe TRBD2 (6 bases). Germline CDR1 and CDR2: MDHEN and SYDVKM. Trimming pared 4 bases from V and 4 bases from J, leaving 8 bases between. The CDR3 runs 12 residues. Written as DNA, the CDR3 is TGTGCCAGCAGTTCGGCGGGATACGAGCAGTACTTC. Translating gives CASSSAGYEQYF.